This T cell receptor beta chain came from a study of response to subunit inactivated influenza vaccine. In TCRdb, the RT-PCR reads were re-called with MiXCR into one record per CDR3 protein. In the table there are more than 600,000 distinct CDR3 sequences, under 20% of which are singletons. The CDR3 has 13 residues. Germline V gene sequence: CDR1 LGHNA, CDR2 YSLEER. V was shortened by 2 bases and J by 6 bases, with 11 bases between the two germline ends. Study-wide results and limits: Authors suggested that a seasonal influenza vaccination recruits few new T cells each time.

Of note for this clonotype: Its antigen is not known.

V usage is TRBV4-3 and J usage is TRBJ2-7, with D unresolved. This sample comprised PBMCs from blood, obtained more than 4 days after vaccination. The sequence was collected from a middle-aged man who received an inactivated influenza vaccine. For the CDR3, the DNA is TGCGCCAGCAGCCAAACCGGGTCTAGCGAGCAGTACTTC. It translates to CASSQTGSSEQYF.